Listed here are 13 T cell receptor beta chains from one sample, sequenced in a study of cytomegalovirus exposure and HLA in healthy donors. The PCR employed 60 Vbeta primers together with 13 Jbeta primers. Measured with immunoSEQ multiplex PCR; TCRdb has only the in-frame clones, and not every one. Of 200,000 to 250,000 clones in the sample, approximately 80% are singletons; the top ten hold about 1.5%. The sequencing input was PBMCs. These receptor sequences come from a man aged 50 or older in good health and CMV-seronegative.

The CDR3 DNA follows: TGTGCCAGCACCCTTACAGGGACTGGGGCCAACGTCCTGACTTTC. Its protein is CASTLTGTGANVLTF. This chain uses TRBV7-9 with TRBJ2-6, with D tentatively TRBD1 (6 bases). The V gene's germline CDR1 is SEHNR and CDR2 FQNEAQ (reference sequence). Trimming cost V 7 bases and J 2 bases, with 12 bases left between them. The CDR3 has 15 amino acids.

The CDR3 sequence is CASSSFTGRHNEQFF. DNA for the CDR3: TGCGCCAGCAGCTCTTTTACAGGGCGGCACAATGAGCAGTTCTTC. The gene calls are TRBV5-1 and TRBJ2-1, with D maybe TRBD1 (6 bases). The CDR3 loop spans 15 amino acids. The germline V and J ends were trimmed by 3 bases and 5 bases, with 15 bases remaining between them. The V gene's germline CDR1 is SGHRS and CDR2 YFSETQ.

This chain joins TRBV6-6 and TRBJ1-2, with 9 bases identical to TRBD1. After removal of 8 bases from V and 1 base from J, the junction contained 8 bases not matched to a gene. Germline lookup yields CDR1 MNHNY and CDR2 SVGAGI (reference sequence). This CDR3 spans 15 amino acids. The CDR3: CASARTGERNYGYTF. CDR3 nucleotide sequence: TGTGCCAGCGCCCGGACAGGGGAACGTAACTATGGCTACACCTTC.

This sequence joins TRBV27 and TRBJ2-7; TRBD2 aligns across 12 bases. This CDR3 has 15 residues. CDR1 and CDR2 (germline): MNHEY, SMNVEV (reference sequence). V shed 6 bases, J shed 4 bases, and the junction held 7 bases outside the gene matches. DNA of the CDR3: TGTGCCAGCAGGCCCCTAGCGGGAGGGGAGTACGAGCAGTACTTC. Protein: CASRPLAGGEYEQYF.

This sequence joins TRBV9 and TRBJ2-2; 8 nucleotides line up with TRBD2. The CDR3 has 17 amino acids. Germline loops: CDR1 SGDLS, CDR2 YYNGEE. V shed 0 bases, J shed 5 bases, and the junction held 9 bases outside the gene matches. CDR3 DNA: TGTGCCAGCAGCGTAGATACGGGAGGGCGAAGGACCGGGGAGCTGTTTTTT. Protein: CASSVDTGGRRTGELFF.

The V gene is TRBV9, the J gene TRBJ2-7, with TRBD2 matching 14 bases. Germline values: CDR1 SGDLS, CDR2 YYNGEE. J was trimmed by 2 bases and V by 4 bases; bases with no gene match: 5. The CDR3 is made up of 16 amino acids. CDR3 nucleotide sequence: TGTGCCAGCAGCCTGGGGACTAGCGGGAGACCCTACGAGCAGTACTTC. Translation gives CASSLGTSGRPYEQYF.

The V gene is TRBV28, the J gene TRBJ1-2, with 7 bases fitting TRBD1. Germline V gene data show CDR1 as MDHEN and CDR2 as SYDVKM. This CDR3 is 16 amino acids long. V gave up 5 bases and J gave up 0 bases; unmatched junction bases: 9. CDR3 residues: CASSRQGARANYGYTF. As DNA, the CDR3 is TGTGCCAGCAGTCGACAGGGAGCTAGGGCTAACTATGGCTACACCTTC.

The CDR3 DNA is TGTGCCAGCAGTTCGGGACTAGCGGGAAATCGATACGAGCAGTACTTC. It specifies CASSSGLAGNRYEQYF. The chain has TRBV28 and TRBJ2-7; 13 nucleotides align to TRBD2. The germline V gene encodes CDR1 MDHEN and CDR2 SYDVKM. The trim removed 4 bases at V and 4 bases at J, leaving 7 bases unmatched. The CDR3 extends over 16 amino acids.

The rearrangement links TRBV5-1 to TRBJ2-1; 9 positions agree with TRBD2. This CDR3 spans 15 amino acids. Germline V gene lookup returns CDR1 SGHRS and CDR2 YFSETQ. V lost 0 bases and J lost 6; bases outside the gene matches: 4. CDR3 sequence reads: CASSLDLAGRNEQFF. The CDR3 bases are TGCGCCAGCAGCTTGGACCTAGCGGGGCGCAATGAGCAGTTCTTC. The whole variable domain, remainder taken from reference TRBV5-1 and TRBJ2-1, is KAGVTQTPRYLIKTRGQQVTLSCSPISGHRSVSWYQQTPGQGLQFLFEYFSETQRNKGNFPGRFSGRQFSNSRSEMNVSTLELGDSALYLCASSLDLAGRNEQFFGPGTRLTVL.

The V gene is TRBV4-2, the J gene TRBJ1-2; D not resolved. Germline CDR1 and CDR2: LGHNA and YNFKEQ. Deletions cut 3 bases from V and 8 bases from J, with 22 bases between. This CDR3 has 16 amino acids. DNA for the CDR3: TGTGCCAGCAGCCATACCCCGGGTCCAAGACCGGGGGGCTACACCTTC. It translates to CASSHTPGPRPGGYTF.

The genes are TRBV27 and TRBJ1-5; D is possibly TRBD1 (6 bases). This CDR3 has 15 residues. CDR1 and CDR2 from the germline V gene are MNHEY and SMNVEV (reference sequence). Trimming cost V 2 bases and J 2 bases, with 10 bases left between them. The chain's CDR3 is CASSLAGVGNQPQHF. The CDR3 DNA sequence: TGTGCCAGCAGTTTAGCAGGGGTCGGCAATCAGCCCCAGCATTTT.

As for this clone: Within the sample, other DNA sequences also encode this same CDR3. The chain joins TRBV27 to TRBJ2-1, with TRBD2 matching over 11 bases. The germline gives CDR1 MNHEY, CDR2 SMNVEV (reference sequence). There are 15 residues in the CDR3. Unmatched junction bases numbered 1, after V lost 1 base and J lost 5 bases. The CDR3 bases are TGTGCCAGCAGTTTATTACTAGCGGGAGACAATGAGCAGTTCTTC. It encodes CASSLLLAGDNEQFF.

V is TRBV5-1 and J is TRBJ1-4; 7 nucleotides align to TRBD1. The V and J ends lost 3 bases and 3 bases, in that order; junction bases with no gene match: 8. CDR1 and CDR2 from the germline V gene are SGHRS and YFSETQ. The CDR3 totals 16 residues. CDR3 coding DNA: TGCGCCAGCAGCTCTCGACAGGGTTTAGCTAATGAAAAACTGTTTTTT. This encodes CASSSRQGLANEKLFF.